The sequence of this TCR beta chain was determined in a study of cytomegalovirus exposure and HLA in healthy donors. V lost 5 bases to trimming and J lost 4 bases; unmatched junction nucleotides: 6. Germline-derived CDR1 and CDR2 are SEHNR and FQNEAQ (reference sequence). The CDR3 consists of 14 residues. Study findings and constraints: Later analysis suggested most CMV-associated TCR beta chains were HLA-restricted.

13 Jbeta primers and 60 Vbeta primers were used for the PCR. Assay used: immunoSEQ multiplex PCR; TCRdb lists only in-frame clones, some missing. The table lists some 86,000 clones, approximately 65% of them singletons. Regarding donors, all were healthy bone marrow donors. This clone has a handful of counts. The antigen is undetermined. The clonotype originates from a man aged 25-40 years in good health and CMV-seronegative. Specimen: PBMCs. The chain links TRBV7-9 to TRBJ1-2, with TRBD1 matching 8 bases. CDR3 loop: CASSAQGESYGYTF. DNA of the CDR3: TGTGCCAGCAGCGCACAGGGGGAGAGCTATGGCTACACCTTC.